One sample yielded the 17 T cell receptor beta chains listed below, sequenced in a study of long-term antiretroviral therapy in people with HIV. At the survey level, the v3.0 immunoSEQ assay was run. Profiled with immunoSEQ multiplex PCR; TCRdb holds only in-frame clones, not every one. The sample consists of tens of thousands of clones, around 86% of them appearing once. Source: unsorted PBMCs, taken 0.2 years before starting antiretroviral therapy. These receptors were obtained from a man aged 18 to 30 with HIV.

This chain uses TRBV4-3 with TRBJ2-5, with D possibly TRBD1 on 7 matching bases. V was cut by 0 bases and J by 4 bases, with 15 bases left in between. There are 16 residues in the CDR3. CDR1 is LGHNA, CDR2 YSLEER, per germline. The CDR3 sequence: CASSQEQGTLSETQYF. The CDR3 bases are TGCGCCAGCAGCCAAGAACAGGGGACTCTGTCAGAGACCCAGTACTTC.

The CDR3 loop reads CASSLGTPYQETQYF. CDR3 nucleotide sequence: TGTGCCAGCAGCCTTGGGACCCCATACCAAGAGACCCAGTACTTC. The rearrangement uses TRBV5-4 and TRBJ2-5; D is perhaps TRBD1 or TRBD2 (5 bases each). Trimming took off 4 bases at V and 0 bases at J, with 13 bases between the two ends. Germline-derived CDR1 and CDR2 are SGHNT and YYREEE (reference sequence). This CDR3 contains 15 residues.

This chain joins TRBV14 and TRBJ2-3; D tentatively reads TRBD1 or TRBD2 (5 bases each). Trimming took off 0 bases at V and 4 bases at J, with 17 bases between the two ends. The CDR3 has 17 residues. Germline V lookup: CDR1 SGHDN, CDR2 FVKESK. For the CDR3, the DNA is TGTGCCAGCAGCCAAGAATCGGGACCTGCAGTGGCAGATACGCAGTATTTT. Amino acid sequence: CASSQESGPAVADTQYF.

The count of this clone is one. The V gene is TRBV5-8, the J gene TRBJ2-2; D is perhaps TRBD1 (6 bases). Trimming cost V 0 bases and J 2 bases, with 17 bases left between them. The CDR3 is made up of 18 amino acids. Per germline, CDR1 SGHTS and CDR2 YDEGEE. In DNA form, the CDR3 reads TGTGCCAGCAGCTTGGAAAGTTTCTGGGACACCAACACCGGGGAGCTGTTTTTT. Its translation is CASSLESFWDTNTGELFF.

This chain uses TRBV19 with TRBJ1-2; tentatively, D is TRBD1 (5 bases). Trimming stripped 6 bases from V and 8 bases from J, with 19 bases between. The CDR3 consists of 14 residues. Germline V gene sequence: CDR1 LNHDA, CDR2 SQIVND (reference sequence). This chain's CDR3 is CASSPDGTHGGYTF. DNA of the CDR3: TGTGCCAGTAGCCCCGACGGGACCCACGGCGGCTACACCTTC. Based on the CDR3 plus reference TRBV19 and TRBJ1-2, the full variable domain is DGGITQSPKYLFRKEGQNVTLSCEQNLNHDAMYWYRQDPGQGLRLIYYSQIVNDFQKGDIAEGYSVSREKKESFPLTVTSAQKNPTAFYLCASSPDGTHGGYTFGSGTRLTVV.

The chain links TRBV5-4 to TRBJ2-5, with 7 bases identical to TRBD2. Unmatched junction bases numbered 7, after V lost 1 base and J lost 4 bases. Germline CDR1 SGHNT, CDR2 YYREEE (reference sequence). The CDR3 spans 15 residues. The CDR3 is CASSLLGGSGETQYF. The DNA for the CDR3 is TGTGCCAGCAGCTTGCTTGGCGGGAGTGGAGAGACCCAGTACTTC.

The sample holds a few counts of this clone. The CDR3 sequence is CAGSGPSAYEQYF. The CDR3 DNA follows: TGTGCCGGAAGCGGGCCCTCGGCTTACGAGCAGTACTTC. The V call is TRBV7-9, the J call TRBJ2-7; D might be TRBD2 (6 bases). Trimming left V 11 bases short and J 4 bases short, with 18 bases between. Per germline, CDR1 SEHNR and CDR2 FQNEAQ (reference sequence). This CDR3 is built from 13 residues.

The rearrangement links TRBV7-2 to TRBJ2-2; the D gene is possibly TRBD2 (6 bases). The germline V gene encodes CDR1 SGHTA and CDR2 FQGNSA. V was pared by 5 bases and J by 5 bases, with 18 bases between. This CDR3 spans 16 amino acids. The CDR3 nucleotides are TGTGCCAGCAGCACTACCGGGACTGTGCCTACCGGGGAGCTGTTTTTT. The encoded protein is CASSTTGTVPTGELFF.

The chain has TRBV27 and TRBJ2-5; no firm D call. The CDR3 length is 15 residues. Germline CDR1 is MNHEY and CDR2 is SMNVEV (reference sequence). V was clipped by 1 base and J by 2 bases, with 11 bases between them. In DNA, the CDR3 is TGTGCCAGCAGTTTATGGGCAGGCCTACAAGAGACCCAGTACTTC. Translating it yields CASSLWAGLQETQYF.

This chain joins TRBV4-2 and TRBJ2-7; D perhaps matches TRBD1 (6 bases). This CDR3 is 13 amino acids long. In germline, CDR1 is LGHNA, CDR2 YNFKEQ. The V and J ends lost 0 bases and 4 bases respectively, with 7 bases between them. This chain's CDR3 is CASSQETGYEQYF. CDR3 in DNA: TGTGCCAGCAGCCAAGAAACAGGGTACGAGCAGTACTTC.

The count of this clone is one. The chain employs TRBV5-5 and TRBJ1-5; D is possibly TRBD1 (5 bases). Looked up from germline, CDR1 is SGHKS and CDR2 is YYEKEE (reference sequence). The V gene lost 2 bases and the J gene lost 4 bases, with 7 bases spanning the gap. The CDR3 length is 13 residues. CDR3 coding DNA: TGTGCCAGCAGCTTTGGGGGAAATCAGCCCCAGCATTTT. This translates into CASSFGGNQPQHF.

The chain has TRBV27 and TRBJ1-5, with D tentatively TRBD1 (5 bases). The length of the CDR3 is 15 residues. The V end lost 2 bases, the J end lost 2 bases, and 10 bases lay between the germline ends. Germline values: CDR1 MNHEY, CDR2 SMNVEV (reference sequence). This chain's CDR3 is CASSLRGVGNQPQHF. DNA of the CDR3: TGTGCCAGCAGTTTAAGGGGAGTTGGCAATCAGCCCCAGCATTTT.

This chain joins TRBV19 and TRBJ1-1; D gene unclear. Between the trimmed V and J ends, which lost 5 bases and 6 bases, there was a span of 10 bases. Germline V lookup: CDR1 LNHDA, CDR2 SQIVND (reference sequence). The CDR3 totals 12 residues. This CDR3 is CASSVGVSEAFF. In DNA, the CDR3 is TGTGCCAGTAGTGTAGGTGTCTCTGAAGCTTTCTTT.

This rearrangement joins TRBV19 to TRBJ1-1; D gene ambiguous. CDR1 is LNHDA and CDR2 is SQIVND in the germline V gene (reference sequence). The ends were cut back, 5 bases at V and 0 bases at J, with 10 bases in the middle. CDR3 length: 14 residues. CDR3: CASSPGQMNTEAFF. The CDR3 DNA reads as TGTGCCAGTAGTCCCGGGCAGATGAACACTGAAGCTTTCTTT.

The chain uses TRBV18 and TRBJ1-4, with D perhaps TRBD1 (5 bases). Germline-derived CDR1 and CDR2 are KGHSH and LQKENI. CDR3 size: 14 residues. Trimming removed 3 bases at V and 10 bases at J, with 15 bases between. The CDR3 nucleotides read TGTGCCAGCTCACCCGGGACGGCATCGCCAAAACTGTTTTTT. It codes for CASSPGTASPKLFF.

The chain combines TRBV12-5 with TRBJ2-7; the D gene is possibly TRBD1 (6 bases). The CDR3 is 15 residues long. With 1 base removed from V and 3 bases from J, the gap between germline ends came to 13 bases. CDR1 is LGHNT, CDR2 FRNRAP, per germline. The CDR3: CASGLDTTGLYEQYF. DNA for the CDR3: TGTGCTAGTGGTTTGGACACGACAGGTCTCTACGAGCAGTACTTC.

This clone was seen a single time. The chain couples TRBV18 to TRBJ2-5; D uncertain. Trimming cost V 5 bases and J 6 bases, with 13 bases left between them. The CDR3 totals 13 residues. The germline gives CDR1 KGHSH, CDR2 LQKENI. The CDR3 DNA sequence: TGTGCCAGCTCAAAAGAAAGGCAACAGACCCAGTACTTC. Translating gives CASSKERQQTQYF. Looking up the rest from reference TRBV18 and TRBJ2-5 gives the full variable domain: NAGVMQNPRHLVRRRGQEARLRCSPMKGHSHVYWYRQLPEEGLKFMVYLQKENIIDESGMPKERFSAEFPKEGPSILRIQQVVRGDSAAYFCASSKERQQTQYFGPGTRLLVL.